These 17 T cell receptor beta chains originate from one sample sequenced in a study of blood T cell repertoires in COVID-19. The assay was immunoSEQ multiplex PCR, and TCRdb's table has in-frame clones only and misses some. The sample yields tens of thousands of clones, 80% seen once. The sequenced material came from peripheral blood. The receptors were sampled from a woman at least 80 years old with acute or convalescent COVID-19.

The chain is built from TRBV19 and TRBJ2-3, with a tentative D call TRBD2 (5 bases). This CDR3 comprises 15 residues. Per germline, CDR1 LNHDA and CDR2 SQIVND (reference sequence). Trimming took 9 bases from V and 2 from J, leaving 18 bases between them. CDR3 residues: CASGYAAGFTDTQYF. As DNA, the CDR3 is TGTGCCAGCGGCTACGCGGCGGGTTTCACAGATACGCAGTATTTT.

CDR3 in amino acids: CASSGQGGTDTQYF. CDR3 coding DNA: TGTGCCAGCAGCGGACAGGGAGGCACAGATACGCAGTATTTT. The chain employs TRBV7-2 and TRBJ2-3; 8 bases are shared with TRBD1. The germline V gene encodes CDR1 SGHTA and CDR2 FQGNSA. The CDR3 is 14 amino acids. The V gene end was trimmed by 5 bases and the J gene end by 1 base; junction bases not matched to a gene: 2.

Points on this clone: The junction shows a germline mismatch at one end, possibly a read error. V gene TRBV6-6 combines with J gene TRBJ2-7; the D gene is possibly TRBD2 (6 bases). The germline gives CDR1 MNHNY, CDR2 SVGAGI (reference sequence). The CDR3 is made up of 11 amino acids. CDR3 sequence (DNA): TGTGCCACCGCGGGGCCCTACGACCAGTACTTC. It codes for CATAGPYDQYF.

The CDR3 nucleotides are TGTGCCAGCAGCTTAGATTGGACAGGGATCTATGGCTACACCTTC. Its translation is CASSLDWTGIYGYTF. The chain employs TRBV7-2 and TRBJ1-2; 8 nucleotides line up with TRBD1. The junction had 5 bases not matched to a gene; V was cut back by 1 base and J by 4 bases. The CDR3 spans 15 residues. Germline V gene lookup returns CDR1 SGHTA and CDR2 FQGNSA.

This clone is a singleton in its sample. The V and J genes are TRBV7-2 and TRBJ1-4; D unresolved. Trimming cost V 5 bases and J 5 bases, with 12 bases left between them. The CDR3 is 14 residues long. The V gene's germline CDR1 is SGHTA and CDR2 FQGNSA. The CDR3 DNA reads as TGTGCCAGCAGCCCCCCCCGGCGGAATGAAAAACTGTTTTTT. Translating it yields CASSPPRRNEKLFF.

DNA for the CDR3: TGTGCCAGCAGTGAAAAACAGGTAGACACAGATACGCAGTATTTT. Encoded protein: CASSEKQVDTDTQYF. V and J are TRBV6-1 and TRBJ2-3, with TRBD1 as a possible D gene (5 bases). CDR1 is MNHNS and CDR2 is SASEGT in the germline V gene. V lost 2 bases to trimming and J lost 2 bases, with 11 bases between them. The CDR3 contains 15 residues.

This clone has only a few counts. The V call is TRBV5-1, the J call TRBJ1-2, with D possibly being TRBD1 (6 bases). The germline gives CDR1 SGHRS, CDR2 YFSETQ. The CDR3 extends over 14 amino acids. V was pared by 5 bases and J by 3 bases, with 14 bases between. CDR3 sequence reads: CASSHLSGDYGYTF. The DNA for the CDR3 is TGCGCCAGCAGTCATTTATCAGGGGACTATGGCTACACCTTC.

CDR3 nucleotide sequence: TGTGCCTGGAGTGTAGGGACTAGCGGGAGAGAGTTCTTC. Its translation: CAWSVGTSGREFF. This chain joins TRBV30 and TRBJ2-1, with 14 bases aligning to TRBD2. Germline V gene data show CDR1 as GTSNPN and CDR2 as SVGIG (reference sequence). The V segment lost 0 bases and the J segment 14 bases; nucleotides outside the gene matches: 3. The CDR3 contains 13 residues.

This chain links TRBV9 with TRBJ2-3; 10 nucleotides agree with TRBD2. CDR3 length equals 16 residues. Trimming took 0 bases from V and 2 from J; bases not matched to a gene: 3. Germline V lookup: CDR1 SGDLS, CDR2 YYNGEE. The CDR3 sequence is CASSVVSGRATDTQYF. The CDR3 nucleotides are TGTGCCAGCAGCGTAGTGAGCGGGAGGGCCACAGATACGCAGTATTTT.

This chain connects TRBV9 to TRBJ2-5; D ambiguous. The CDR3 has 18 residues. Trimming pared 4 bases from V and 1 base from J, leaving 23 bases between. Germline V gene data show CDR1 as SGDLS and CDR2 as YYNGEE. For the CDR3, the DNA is TGTGCCAGCAGCCCCACGACTCGGGTAGCCCGGATCCAAGAGACCCAGTACTTC. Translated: CASSPTTRVARIQETQYF.

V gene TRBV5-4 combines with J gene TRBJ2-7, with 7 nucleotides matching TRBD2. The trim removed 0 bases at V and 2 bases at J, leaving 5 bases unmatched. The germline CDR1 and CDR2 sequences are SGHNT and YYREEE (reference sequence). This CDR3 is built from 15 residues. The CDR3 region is CASSLALAATYEQYF. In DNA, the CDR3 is TGTGCCAGCAGCTTGGCCCTAGCGGCGACCTACGAGCAGTACTTC.

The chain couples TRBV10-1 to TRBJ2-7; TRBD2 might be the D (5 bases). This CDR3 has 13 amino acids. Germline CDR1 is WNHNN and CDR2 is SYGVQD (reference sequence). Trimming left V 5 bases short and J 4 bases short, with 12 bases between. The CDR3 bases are TGCGCCAGCAGTCGAGCAGCGGAATACGAGCAGTACTTC. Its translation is CASSRAAEYEQYF.

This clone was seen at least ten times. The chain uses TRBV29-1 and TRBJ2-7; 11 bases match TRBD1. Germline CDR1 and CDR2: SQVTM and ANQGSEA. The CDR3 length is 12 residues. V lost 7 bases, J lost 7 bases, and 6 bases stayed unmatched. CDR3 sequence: CSAGQGAQEQYF. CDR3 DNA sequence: TGCAGCGCCGGACAGGGGGCGCAGGAGCAGTACTTC.

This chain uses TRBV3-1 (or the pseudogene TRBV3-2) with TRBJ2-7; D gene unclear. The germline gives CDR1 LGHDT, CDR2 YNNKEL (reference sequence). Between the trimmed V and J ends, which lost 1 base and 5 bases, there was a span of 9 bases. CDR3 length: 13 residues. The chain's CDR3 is CASSQAGWDEQYF. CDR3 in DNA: TGTGCCAGCAGCCAAGCCGGGTGGGACGAGCAGTACTTC.

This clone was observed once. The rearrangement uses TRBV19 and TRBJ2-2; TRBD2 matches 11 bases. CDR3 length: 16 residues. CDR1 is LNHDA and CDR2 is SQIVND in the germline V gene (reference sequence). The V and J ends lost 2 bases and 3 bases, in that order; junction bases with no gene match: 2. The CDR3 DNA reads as TGTGCCAGTAGTATACTAGCGGGGGGCCACACCGGGGAGCTGTTTTTT. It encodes CASSILAGGHTGELFF.

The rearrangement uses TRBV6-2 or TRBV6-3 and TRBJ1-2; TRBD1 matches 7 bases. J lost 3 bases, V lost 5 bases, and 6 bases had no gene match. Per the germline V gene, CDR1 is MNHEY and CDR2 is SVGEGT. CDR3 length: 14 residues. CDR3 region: CASSGDRVDYGYTF. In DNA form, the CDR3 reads TGTGCCAGCAGTGGTGACAGGGTGGACTATGGCTACACCTTC.

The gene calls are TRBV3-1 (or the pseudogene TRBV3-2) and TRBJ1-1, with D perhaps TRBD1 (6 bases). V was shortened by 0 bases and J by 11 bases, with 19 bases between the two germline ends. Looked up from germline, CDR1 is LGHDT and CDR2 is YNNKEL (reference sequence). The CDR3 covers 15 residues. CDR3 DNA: TGTGCCAGCAGCCAAGACTCAGGGGTTTTTGGGCGGGCTTTCTTT. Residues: CASSQDSGVFGRAFF.